This T cell receptor (beta chain) was found in a study of blood T cell repertoires in COVID-19. Study-wide context: PBMCs, B-cell-depleted T cells, or T cells were the source of the cDNA or gDNA that made up the material.

With 1 base removed from V and 5 bases from J, the gap between germline ends came to 18 bases. This CDR3 spans 16 amino acids. Looked up from germline, CDR1 is SEHNR and CDR2 is FQNEAQ (reference sequence). Authors' data handling: Estimated nucleated cell counts came from reference gene primer amplification. The repertoire was sequenced with immunoSEQ multiplex PCR; TCRdb's copy has only in-frame clones and lacks some. The V and J calls and clone size were taken over from that table, and D and trimming were inferred from the DNA. The table lists 70,000 to 90,000 clones, about 84% of them singletons, with about 7.8% in the top ten.

The specimen was peripheral blood. The clonotype was recovered from a man aged 45-65 years with active COVID-19. V usage is TRBV7-9 and J usage is TRBJ2-7, with a tentative D call TRBD2 (6 bases). The CDR3 region is CASSLVGSSGPDEQYF. The CDR3 DNA reads as TGTGCCAGCAGCTTAGTGGGGTCCAGCGGGCCTGACGAGCAGTACTTC. The full variable domain, rest sourced from reference TRBV7-9 and TRBJ2-7, is DTGVSQNPRHKITKRGQNVTFRCDPISEHNRLYWYRQTLGQGPEFLTYFQNEAQLEKSRLLSDRFSAERPKGSFSTLEIQRTEQGDSAMYLCASSLVGSSGPDEQYFGPGTRLTVT.